This T cell receptor beta chain appears in the sequencing data of a study of blood T cell repertoires in COVID-19. Turning to the study itself: Whether acute or convalescent, the COVID-19 samples came from the United States, Italy and Spain.

TCRdb keeps only in-frame clones here, not all; method: immunoSEQ multiplex PCR. The data show 370,000 or so clones, around 87% seen once. After removal of 2 bases from V and 9 bases from J, the junction contained 4 bases not matched to a gene. The CDR3 consists of 13 residues. CDR1 and CDR2 (germline): SGHDN, FVKESK. Participants were aged roughly 18 to 100 years from 24 US areas. The clonotype originates from a man aged 25-45 years who had recovered from COVID-19. Sequencing was done on a sample of PBMCs or T cells enriched from blood (not recorded which). The rearrangement joins TRBV14 to TRBJ2-1; 7 nucleotides line up with TRBD2. CDR3 amino acids: CASSQQLASEQFF. The CDR3 bases are TGTGCCAGCAGCCAACAACTAGCGAGTGAGCAGTTCTTC. Looking up the rest from reference TRBV14 and TRBJ2-1 gives the full variable domain: EAGVTQFPSHSVIEKGQTVTLRCDPISGHDNLYWYRRVMGKEIKFLLHFVKESKQDESGMPNNRFLAERTGGTYSTLKVQPAELEDSGVYFCASSQQLASEQFFGPGTRLTVL.